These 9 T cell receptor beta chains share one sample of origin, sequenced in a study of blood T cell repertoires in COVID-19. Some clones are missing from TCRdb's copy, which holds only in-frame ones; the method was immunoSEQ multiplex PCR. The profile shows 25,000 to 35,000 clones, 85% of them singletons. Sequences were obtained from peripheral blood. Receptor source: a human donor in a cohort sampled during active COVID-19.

The CDR3 nucleotides are TGTGCCAGCAGCCAAGACCGACAGGGTTCAGATACGCAGTATTTT. Amino acid sequence: CASSQDRQGSDTQYF. V and J are TRBV4-2 and TRBJ2-3, with TRBD1 identical over 7 bases. Per germline, CDR1 LGHNA and CDR2 YNFKEQ. The CDR3 sequence is 15 residues long. J lost 4 bases, V lost 0 bases, and 4 bases had no gene match.

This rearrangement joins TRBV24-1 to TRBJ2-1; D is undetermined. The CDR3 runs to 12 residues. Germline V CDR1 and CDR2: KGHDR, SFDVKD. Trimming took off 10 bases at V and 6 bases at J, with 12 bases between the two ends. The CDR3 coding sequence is TGTGCCACAGCTTCCCGTGGCAATGAGCAGTTCTTC. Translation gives CATASRGNEQFF.

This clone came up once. The CDR3 sequence is CSQGIGYEQYF. The CDR3 DNA reads TGTTCTCAGGGAATAGGGTACGAGCAGTACTTC. The chain is built from TRBV27 and TRBJ2-7; D perhaps matches TRBD1 (5 bases). The CDR3 is made up of 11 amino acids. Germline lookup yields CDR1 MNHEY and CDR2 SMNVEV (reference sequence).

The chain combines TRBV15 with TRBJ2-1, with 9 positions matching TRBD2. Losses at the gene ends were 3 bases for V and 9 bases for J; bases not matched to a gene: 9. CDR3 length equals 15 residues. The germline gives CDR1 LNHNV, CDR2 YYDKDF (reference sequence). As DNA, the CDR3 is TGTGCCACCAGCAGGGGGCGGGGGGGCTTCGGTGAGCAGTTCTTC. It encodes CATSRGRGGFGEQFF.

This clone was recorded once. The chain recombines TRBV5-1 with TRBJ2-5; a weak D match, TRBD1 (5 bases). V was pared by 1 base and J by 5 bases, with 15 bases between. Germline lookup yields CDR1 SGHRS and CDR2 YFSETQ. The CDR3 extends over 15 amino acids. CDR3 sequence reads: CASSLRRGAPETQYF. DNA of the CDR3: TGCGCCAGCAGCTTGCGAAGGGGCGCCCCGGAGACCCAGTACTTC.

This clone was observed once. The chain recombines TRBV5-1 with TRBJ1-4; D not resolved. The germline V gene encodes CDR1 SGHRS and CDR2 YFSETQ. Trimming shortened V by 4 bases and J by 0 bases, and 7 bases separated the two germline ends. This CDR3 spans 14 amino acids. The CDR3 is CASSLGTTNEKLFF. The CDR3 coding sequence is TGCGCCAGCAGCCTAGGCACAACTAATGAAAAACTGTTTTTT.

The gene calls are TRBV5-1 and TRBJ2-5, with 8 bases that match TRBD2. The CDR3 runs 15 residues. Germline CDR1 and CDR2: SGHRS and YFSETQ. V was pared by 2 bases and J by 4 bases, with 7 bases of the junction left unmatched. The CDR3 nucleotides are TGCGCCAGCAGCTTAGGACGGGGGGGCCGAGAGACCCAGTACTTC. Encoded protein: CASSLGRGGRETQYF.

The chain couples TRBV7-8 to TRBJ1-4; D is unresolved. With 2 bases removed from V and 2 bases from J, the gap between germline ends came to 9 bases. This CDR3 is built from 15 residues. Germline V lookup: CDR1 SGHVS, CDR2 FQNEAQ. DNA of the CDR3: TGTGCCAGCAGCTTAATTAGGCGGACTAATGAAAAACTGTTTTTT. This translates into CASSLIRRTNEKLFF.

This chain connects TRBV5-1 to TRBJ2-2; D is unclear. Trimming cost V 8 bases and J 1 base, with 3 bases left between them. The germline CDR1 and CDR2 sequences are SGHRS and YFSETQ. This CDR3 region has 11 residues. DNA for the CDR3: TGCGCCAGTAGGAACACCGGGGAGCTGTTTTTT. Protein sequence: CASRNTGELFF.